One and the same sample provided the 26 T cell receptor beta chains below, sequenced in a study of cytomegalovirus exposure and HLA in healthy donors. 60 Vbeta and 13 Jbeta primers were used in PCR. Repertoires were generated with immunoSEQ multiplex PCR, while TCRdb's copy carries only in-frame clones and drops some. The repertoire holds about 200,000 clones, 79% seen once, with approximately 1.4% in the top ten. The sample consisted of PBMCs. These receptors were taken from a girl aged 10 to 17 in good health and CMV-seropositive.

As to this clone: The same CDR3 is also encoded by other DNA sequences in this sample. The J gene is TRBJ2-2, the V gene TRBV4-1; TRBD2 is a possible D gene (6 bases). The CDR3 is made up of 16 amino acids. The ends were cut back, 1 base at V and 4 bases at J, with 13 bases in the middle. Germline assignment: CDR1 MGHRA and CDR2 YSYEKL. In DNA form, the CDR3 reads TGCGCCAGCAGCCAAGGTAGGGCGCGGGGCACCGGGGAGCTGTTTTTT. Translated, it gives CASSQGRARGTGELFF.

This clone has only one observation. The gene calls are TRBV9 and TRBJ2-6; D not certain. CDR1 is SGDLS and CDR2 is YYNGEE in the germline V gene. CDR3 length: 11 residues. The V end was cut by 0 bases, the J end by 13 bases, with 5 bases between. The CDR3 coding sequence is TGTGCCAGCAGCGTAGACGGGGTCCTGACTTTC. Its translation: CASSVDGVLTF.

The rearrangement joins TRBV4-3 to TRBJ2-5, with 9 bases aligning to TRBD1. The J call could be wrong; TRBJ2-7 is a better fit for the DNA end. Germline CDR1 and CDR2: LGHNA and YSLEER. The CDR3 runs 14 residues. In DNA, the CDR3 is TGCGCCAGCAGCCAAGAGTGGACAGGGGACGAGCAGTACTTC. Amino acid sequence: CASSQEWTGDEQYF.

In its sample, this clone was seen once. The chain joins TRBV4-1 to TRBJ1-1; 9 nucleotides line up with TRBD1. The CDR3 loop spans 19 amino acids. Looked up from germline, CDR1 is MGHRA and CDR2 is YSYEKL. The V and J ends lost 2 bases and 3 bases, in that order; junction bases with no gene match: 16. The CDR3 region is CASSQTNFRDRDFDTEAFF. The CDR3 nucleotides read TGCGCCAGCAGCCAAACAAACTTTAGGGACAGGGATTTTGACACTGAAGCTTTCTTT.

This chain links TRBV11-3 with TRBJ2-7; tentative D call: TRBD1 (6 bases). There are 15 residues in the CDR3. The V end lost 1 base, the J end lost 2 bases, and 12 bases lay between the germline ends. Germline V gene sequence: CDR1 SGHNT, CDR2 YENEEA. The chain's CDR3 is CASSLVQGGTYEQYF. The CDR3 nucleotides read TGTGCCAGCAGCTTAGTACAGGGTGGGACCTACGAGCAGTACTTC.

The chain links TRBV9 to TRBJ1-2; TRBD1 might be the D (6 bases). Trimming pared 0 bases from V and 4 bases from J, leaving 13 bases between. The CDR3 runs 15 residues. CDR1 is SGDLS and CDR2 is YYNGEE in the germline V gene. DNA of the CDR3: TGTGCCAGCAGCGTAGCAACAGGGCTGAGCTATGGCTACACCTTC. Translated: CASSVATGLSYGYTF.

The chain combines TRBV30 with TRBJ2-1; 10 nucleotides align to TRBD2. The CDR3 spans 15 residues. Germline CDR1 is GTSNPN and CDR2 is SVGIG (reference sequence). V lost 3 bases, J lost 6 bases, and 8 bases stayed unmatched. The chain's CDR3 is CAWRIRLAGANEQFF. CDR3 nucleotides: TGTGCCTGGAGAATTCGGCTAGCGGGGGCCAATGAGCAGTTCTTC.

The V and J genes are TRBV10-3 and TRBJ2-1; D possibly corresponds to TRBD2 (7 bases). Germline-derived CDR1 and CDR2 are ENHRY and SYGVKD. Trimming left V 10 bases short and J 3 bases short, with 16 bases between. The length of the CDR3 is 14 residues. CDR3 amino acids: CATHEGGLYNEQFF. In DNA, the CDR3 is TGTGCCACCCACGAGGGGGGGCTCTACAATGAGCAGTTCTTC.

V and J are TRBV11-3 and TRBJ2-7; the match to TRBD1 covers 12 bases. Trimming cost V 5 bases and J 4 bases; bases outside gene matches: 6. This CDR3 region has 15 residues. CDR1 is SGHNT, CDR2 YENEEA, per germline. The CDR3 loop reads CASSPGTGGLYEQYF. CDR3 coding DNA: TGTGCCAGCAGCCCCGGGACAGGGGGCCTTTACGAGCAGTACTTC.

V and J are TRBV5-4 and TRBJ2-3, with D perhaps TRBD2 (6 bases). CDR1 SGHNT and CDR2 YYREEE come from the germline V gene (reference sequence). The V and J ends lost 3 bases and 5 bases respectively, with 10 bases between them. This CDR3 is 13 amino acids long. CDR3 sequence: CASSSQGGDTQYF. DNA for the CDR3: TGTGCCAGCAGCTCCCAGGGAGGAGATACGCAGTATTTT.

V is TRBV6-1 and J is TRBJ1-4; 9 positions agree with TRBD1. Per germline, CDR1 MNHNS and CDR2 SASEGT. The CDR3 has 14 residues. With V trimmed by 6 bases and J by 8 bases, 7 bases remained unmatched. CDR3 in amino acids: CASRDRGEGEKLFF. In DNA, the CDR3 is TGTGCCAGCAGGGACAGGGGAGAAGGAGAAAAACTGTTTTTT.

This clone showed up just a few times. This chain links TRBV5-6 with TRBJ1-1; no clear D. The CDR3 length is 13 residues. Trimming left V 0 bases short and J 6 bases short, with 9 bases between. Germline V gives CDR1 SGHDT, CDR2 YYEEEE. CDR3 DNA sequence: TGTGCCAGCAGCTTGGGCCAATGGCCTGAAGCTTTCTTT. Protein sequence: CASSLGQWPEAFF.

V and J are TRBV29-1 and TRBJ2-5; D remains unclear. Trimming took 8 bases from V and 4 from J, leaving 14 bases between them. Germline CDR1 is SQVTM and CDR2 is ANQGSEA. The CDR3 covers 12 residues. Here the CDR3 DNA reads TGCAGCTCGGTTTTGTCCTTAGAGACCCAGTACTTC. It translates to CSSVLSLETQYF.

The chain uses TRBV5-1 and TRBJ1-1, with unresolved D. V dropped 4 bases and J dropped 1 base, with 8 bases sitting between them. This CDR3 comprises 13 residues. Germline values: CDR1 SGHRS, CDR2 YFSETQ. CDR3 DNA: TGCGCCAGCAGCCCGGGTCCGAACACTGAAGCTTTCTTT. Its protein is CASSPGPNTEAFF.

The J gene is TRBJ1-1, the V gene TRBV27, with 11 bases that match TRBD1. With V trimmed by 8 bases and J by 0 bases, 17 bases remained unmatched. The CDR3 has 19 residues. The germline gives CDR1 MNHEY, CDR2 SMNVEV (reference sequence). CDR3 loop: CASRAVRDRGARVNTEAFF. The CDR3 DNA sequence: TGTGCCAGCCGAGCCGTTCGGGACAGGGGGGCCCGGGTGAACACTGAAGCTTTCTTT.

The chain has TRBV6-6 and TRBJ1-1, with D perhaps TRBD1 (5 bases). V lost 7 bases, J lost 1 base, and 16 bases lay in between. Germline CDR1 reads MNHNY; CDR2 reads SVGAGI (reference sequence). The CDR3 loop spans 15 amino acids. The CDR3 loop is CASINGSTGNTEAFF. CDR3 DNA: TGTGCCAGCATCAACGGGAGCACAGGGAACACTGAAGCTTTCTTT.

This chain uses TRBV5-4 with TRBJ1-2; D remains unclear. The germline V gene has CDR1 SGHNT and CDR2 YYREEE (reference sequence). Trimming took off 4 bases at V and 8 bases at J, with 18 bases between the two ends. This CDR3 is 14 amino acids long. The DNA for the CDR3 is TGTGCCAGCAGCCTAGGCTATGGAGATGGCGGCTACACCTTC. This gives the protein CASSLGYGDGGYTF.

The chain joins TRBV7-2 to TRBJ2-5; D is perhaps TRBD2 (5 bases). CDR1 is SGHTA, CDR2 FQGNSA, per germline. This CDR3 has 13 amino acids. V dropped 2 bases and J dropped 5 bases, with 9 bases sitting between them. The CDR3 reads CASSLLSAETQYF. In DNA, the CDR3 is TGTGCCAGCAGCTTACTTAGCGCCGAGACCCAGTACTTC.

This clone was found once. The gene calls are TRBV6-5 and TRBJ1-6; D is undetermined. The germline CDR1 and CDR2 sequences are MNHEY and SVGAGI. Trimming left V 5 bases short and J 6 bases short, with 14 bases between. The CDR3 has 15 amino acids. The CDR3: CASSPTIVVNSPLHF. Written as DNA, the CDR3 is TGTGCCAGCAGTCCAACAATTGTTGTTAATTCACCCCTCCACTTT.

The rearrangement links TRBV4-2 to TRBJ2-3, with D uncertain. Per germline, CDR1 LGHNA and CDR2 YNFKEQ. This CDR3 is 12 amino acids long. V was shortened by 6 bases and J by 3 bases, with 7 bases between the two germline ends. The CDR3 bases are TGTGCCAGCAGTCCTACTACAGATACGCAGTATTTT. Translation: CASSPTTDTQYF.

The CDR3 nucleotides are TGTGCCAGCAGCGAAACGGGACTAGCGGGGGCCGATACGCAGTATTTT. Translating gives CASSETGLAGADTQYF. The gene calls are TRBV9 and TRBJ2-3; 14 nucleotides match TRBD2. The germline CDR1 and CDR2 sequences are SGDLS and YYNGEE. After removal of 3 bases from V and 6 bases from J, the junction contained 6 bases not matched to a gene. The CDR3 length is 16 residues.

This clone came up a few times. The CDR3 here is CASSQDGPLGAYLREQYF. Written as DNA, the CDR3 is TGCGCCAGCAGCCAAGATGGTCCTTTAGGGGCCTACCTACGCGAGCAGTACTTC. The chain is built from TRBV4-3 and TRBJ2-7, with D tentatively TRBD1 (5 bases). CDR1 and CDR2 (germline): LGHNA, YSLEER. The CDR3 sequence is 18 residues long. V was clipped by 0 bases and J by 6 bases, with 24 bases between them.

The chain combines TRBV6-1 with TRBJ2-3, with D unresolved. CDR1 is MNHNS and CDR2 is SASEGT in the germline V gene. This CDR3 has 13 amino acids. V was shortened by 9 bases and J by 2 bases, with 12 bases between the two germline ends. CDR3 nucleotides: TGTGCCAGTTTGACAAGGAACACAGATACGCAGTATTTT. Encoded protein: CASLTRNTDTQYF.

The chain combines TRBV7-9 with TRBJ1-1; D possibly corresponds to TRBD1 (5 bases). CDR3 length: 14 amino acids. V gave up 4 bases and J gave up 4 bases, with 13 bases separating them. The V gene's germline CDR1 is SEHNR and CDR2 FQNEAQ (reference sequence). CDR3: CASSSEGLFTEAFF. In DNA, the CDR3 is TGTGCCAGCAGCTCAGAGGGACTTTTCACTGAAGCTTTCTTT.

V is TRBV7-2 and J is TRBJ2-3, with 11 bases identical to TRBD2. Germline CDR1 SGHTA, CDR2 FQGNSA. CDR3 length: 15 amino acids. With 5 bases clipped from V and 0 bases from J, the junction kept 1 base outside the gene matches. CDR3 loop: CASSASGGSTDTQYF. CDR3 in DNA: TGTGCCAGCAGCGCTAGCGGGGGGAGCACAGATACGCAGTATTTT. Full variable domain (remainder filled in from reference TRBV7-2 and TRBJ2-3): GAGVSQSPSNKVTEKGKDVELRCDPISGHTALYWYRQSLGQGLEFLIYFQGNSAPDKSGLPSDRFSAERTGGSVSTLTIQRTQQEDSAVYLCASSASGGSTDTQYFGPGTRLTVL.

J is TRBJ2-7 and V is TRBV19; 8 bases align to TRBD1. The V and J ends lost 6 bases and 2 bases, in that order; junction bases with no gene match: 6. Germline-derived CDR1 and CDR2 are LNHDA and SQIVND (reference sequence). The CDR3 runs to 14 residues. CDR3 in amino acids: CASSDRGSPYEQYF. The CDR3 nucleotides are TGTGCCAGTAGCGACAGGGGTTCACCCTACGAGCAGTACTTC.